These T cell receptor beta chains were read from a single sample in a study of T cell responses to AZD1222 COVID-19 vaccine. The assay was immunoSEQ multiplex PCR, and TCRdb's table has in-frame clones only and misses some. The data contain fewer than 110,000 clones, about 86% of them singletons. The input for sequencing was peripheral blood, taken on day 0 of AZD1222 vaccination. These receptors were obtained from an adult in good health. Both conserved end residues are part of each CDR3. A D gene is named only where the DNA matches it firmly. For some rows the clone size is stated as once, few or many, or as a class when expanded; others skip it.

>.|TRBJ1-3|.|TRBV12-3/TRBV12-4
CASSLWAGNTIYF
TGTGCCAGCAGTTTATGGGCGGGGAACACCATATATTTT
>TRBD1|TRBJ2-1|.|TRBV7-9
CASSSSQGAFYNEQFF
TGTGCCAGCAGCTCTAGCCAGGGGGCCTTTTACAATGAGCAGTTCTTC
>TRBD2|TRBJ2-2|.|TRBV13
CASTRGGSWNTGELFF
TGTGCCAGCACCCGGGGGGGGAGTTGGAACACCGGGGAGCTGTTTTTT
>.|TRBJ1-2|.|TRBV7-2
CASSRTTGVNYGYTF
TGTGCCAGCAGCCGCACGACAGGAGTCAACTATGGCTACACCTTC
>.|TRBJ2-7|.|TRBV5-6
CASLPGGVGEQYF
TGTGCCAGCCTACCCGGAGGGGTCGGGGAGCAGTACTTC
>.|TRBJ1-1|.|TRBV2
CASTVGPTEAFF
TGTGCCAGCACCGTCGGTCCCACTGAAGCTTTCTTT
>.|TRBJ1-1|.|TRBV28
CASSLRPGSFGTEAFF
TGTGCCAGCAGTTTACGTCCAGGGAGTTTCGGCACTGAAGCTTTCTTT
>.|TRBJ2-4|once|TRBV3-1/TRBV3-2
CASSRPSDPIQYF
TGTGCCAGCAGCCGACCTAGCGACCCCATTCAGTACTTC
>.|TRBJ1-2|.|TRBV4-1
CASSQVRQVEGYTF
TGCGCCAGCAGCCAAGTTCGGCAGGTGGAAGGCTACACCTTC
>TRBD2|TRBJ2-7|medium-sized|TRBV6-2/TRBV6-3
CASSIAGAISYEQYF
TGTGCCAGCAGTATAGCGGGAGCGATCTCCTACGAGCAGTACTTC
>.|TRBJ1-3|.|TRBV7-2
CASSLGTVLPNTIYF
TGTGCCAGCAGCTTAGGTACTGTCCTCCCAAACACCATATATTTT
>TRBD2|TRBJ2-1|medium-sized|TRBV7-6
CASSYQTSAAYNEQFF
TGTGCCAGCAGCTACCAGACTAGCGCGGCCTACAATGAGCAGTTCTTC
>.|TRBJ2-5|.|TRBV19
CASSIAETQYF
TGTGCCAGTAGTATCGCAGAGACCCAGTACTTC
>.|TRBJ1-2|.|TRBV7-2
CASSFHSGGGYGYTF
TGTGCCAGCAGCTTCCATTCTGGGGGTGGCTATGGCTACACCTTC
>.|TRBJ1-1|.|TRBV6-6
CASSYEGRMNTEAFF
TGTGCCAGCAGTTACGAAGGAAGAATGAACACTGAAGCTTTCTTT
>TRBD1|TRBJ1-2|.|TRBV4-3
CASSQAGAGGDGYTF
TGCGCCAGCAGCCAAGCAGGGGCAGGGGGGGATGGCTACACCTTC
>TRBD2|TRBJ2-7|.|TRBV7-2
CASSFSRTSGAYEQYF
TGTGCCAGCAGCTTTAGCAGGACTAGCGGGGCCTACGAGCAGTACTTC
>TRBD1|TRBJ2-1|.|TRBV24-1
CATSEPLGQTGNNEQFF
TGTGCCACCAGTGAACCTCTAGGACAGACAGGGAACAATGAGCAGTTCTTC
>.|TRBJ1-1|.|TRBV30
CAWRGVNTEAFF
TGTGCCTGGAGAGGCGTGAACACTGAAGCTTTCTTT
>.|TRBJ1-2|.|TRBV2
CASQSRTNYGYTF
TGTGCCAGCCAGTCCAGGACTAACTATGGCTACACCTTC
>TRBD1|TRBJ1-2|.|TRBV18
CASSPGQDVYGYTF
TGTGCCAGCTCACCGGGACAGGATGTGTATGGCTACACCTTC
>.|TRBJ1-2|.|TRBV3-1/TRBV3-2
CASSLASYYGYTF
TGTGCCAGCAGCCTCGCGTCCTACTATGGCTACACCTTC
>.|TRBJ2-7|few|TRBV28
CASMGAYEQYF
TGTGCCAGCATGGGGGCCTACGAGCAGTACTTC
>.|TRBJ1-1|once|TRBV7-2
CASSLKGSGGAEAFF
TGTGCCAGCAGCTTAAAGGGTTCGGGAGGGGCCGAAGCTTTCTTT
>.|TRBJ1-1|.|TRBV2
CASSVDSLYTEAFF
TGTGCCAGCAGTGTTGACAGTCTGTACACTGAAGCTTTCTTT